The rows below give T cell receptor beta chains drawn from one sample of a study of blood T cell repertoires in COVID-19. Libraries were prepared by immunoSEQ multiplex PCR; TCRdb keeps only in-frame clonotypes and omits some of them. The profile shows roughly 410,000 clones, about 91% of them singletons. The sequenced material came from peripheral blood. These receptors all stem from a middle-aged woman with COVID-19, enrolled during active disease. Each CDR3 is given with its conserved first and last residue. The D gene is left open where the match is weak. Clone size appears in some rows only: once, few, many, or a class for an expanded clone.

TRBJ1-1	TRBD1	.	TRBV7-3	TGTGCCAGCAGCCCCCTGGGACAGGTTGAAGCTTTCTTT	CASSPLGQVEAFF
TRBJ2-1	TRBD2	.	TRBV10-2	TGCGCCAGCAGGGCCACGGGACTATCCAATGAGCAGTTCTTC	CASRATGLSNEQFF
TRBJ1-1	TRBD1	.	TRBV7-2	TGTGCCAGCAGCTTGAGACAGGGGGGGTTGAACACTGAAGCTTTCTTT	CASSLRQGGLNTEAFF
TRBJ2-2	.	.	TRBV19	TGTGCCACCGCCCATGGGCTAAGGGGGGAGCTGTTTTTT	CATAHGLRGELFF
TRBJ1-1	.	.	TRBV28	TGTGCCAGCACCGCGGGGCTGTCTCTGAACACTGAAGCTTTCTTT	CASTAGLSLNTEAFF
TRBJ2-3	TRBD1	.	TRBV19	TGTGCCAGTTCCAGGACAGGGATAAGCACAGATACGCAGTATTTT	CASSRTGISTDTQYF
TRBJ1-1	.	once	TRBV3-1/TRBV3-2	TGTGCCAGCAGCCTCGGACACAACACTGAAGCTTTCTTT	CASSLGHNTEAFF
TRBJ1-1	.	.	TRBV7-9	TGTGCCAGCAGCTTAGAAGCAGGGTGGGTCACTGAAGCTTTCTTT	CASSLEAGWVTEAFF
TRBJ1-1	.	.	TRBV4-3	TGCGCCAGCAGCCCGGGAGTGAACACTGAAGCTTTCTTT	CASSPGVNTEAFF
TRBJ2-7	.	.	TRBV5-1	TGCGCCAGCAGCCTGTCGAGCTCCTACGAGCAGTACTTC	CASSLSSSYEQYF